Presented here are 14 T cell receptor beta chains from one specimen sequenced in a study of T cells in localized non-small cell lung cancer. TCRdb keeps only in-frame clones here, not all; method: immunoSEQ multiplex PCR. The sample carries 70,000 to 90,000 clones, around 80% recorded once. Here the sequenced sample was peripheral blood, taken before any cancer treatment. These receptors were taken from a female donor older than 55 with stage I lung adenocarcinoma.

The chain combines TRBV2 with TRBJ2-5, with a weak D call TRBD1 (6 bases). CDR1 SNHLY and CDR2 FYNNEI come from the germline V gene. V lost 6 bases to trimming and J lost 2 bases, with 10 bases between them. This CDR3 comprises 13 residues. The CDR3 nucleotides read TGTGCCAGCAGCCGGACAGAACAAGAGACCCAGTACTTC. Translation gives CASSRTEQETQYF.

The V call is TRBV9, the J call TRBJ2-7, with a possible D match to TRBD2 (5 bases). Germline V gives CDR1 SGDLS, CDR2 YYNGEE. The CDR3 covers 14 residues. Trimming left V 0 bases short and J 6 bases short, with 13 bases between. The CDR3 region has the DNA TGTGCCAGCAGCGTAGTGGGTGAAGGGAGCGAGCAGTACTTC. Residues: CASSVVGEGSEQYF.

The rearrangement joins TRBV28 to TRBJ1-4; D ambiguous. In germline, CDR1 is MDHEN, CDR2 SYDVKM. Between the trimmed V and J ends, which lost 2 bases and 10 bases, there was a span of 11 bases. This CDR3 has 13 residues. As DNA, the CDR3 is TGTGCCAGCAGTTTAAGTCTCCAAGGAAAACTGTTTTTT. Protein sequence: CASSLSLQGKLFF.

The table lists this clone with a count of one. V and J are TRBV28 and TRBJ2-1, with D tentatively TRBD1 or TRBD2 (5 bases each). The CDR3 is made up of 15 amino acids. The germline V gene has CDR1 MDHEN and CDR2 SYDVKM. The ends were cut back, 11 bases at V and 0 bases at J, with 17 bases in the middle. CDR3 loop: CASQPGPSSYNEQFF. CDR3 in DNA: TGTGCCTCTCAACCGGGACCGAGCTCCTACAATGAGCAGTTCTTC.

The chain carries TRBV4-2 and TRBJ1-5; TRBD1 aligns across 9 bases. Trimming at V came to 6 bases and at J to 3 bases, leaving 12 bases not matched to a gene. CDR3 length equals 17 residues. The germline V gene encodes CDR1 LGHNA and CDR2 YNFKEQ. CDR3 sequence reads: CASRWITGGDNNQPQHF. The CDR3 DNA is TGTGCCAGCAGATGGATAACAGGGGGCGACAACAATCAGCCCCAGCATTTT.

The V gene is TRBV4-3, the J gene TRBJ1-4, with D perhaps matching TRBD1 (5 bases). The V gene lost 2 bases and the J gene lost 4 bases, with 14 bases spanning the gap. Per germline, CDR1 LGHNA and CDR2 YSLEER. The CDR3 has 16 residues. CDR3 nucleotides: TGCGCCAGCAGCCAACCCGAGGGGACGCTTAATGAAAAACTGTTTTTT. Translating it yields CASSQPEGTLNEKLFF.

The rearrangement uses TRBV18 and TRBJ1-4; D gene unclear. This CDR3 has 20 amino acids. Per germline, CDR1 KGHSH and CDR2 LQKENI. Trimming took 3 bases from V and 0 from J, leaving 23 bases between them. This chain's CDR3 is CASSPIIALVDLATNEKLFF. CDR3 bases: TGTGCCAGCTCACCCATCATAGCGTTGGTAGATTTGGCAACTAATGAAAAACTGTTTTTT.

The gene calls are TRBV29-1 and TRBJ2-3; D unresolved. This CDR3 is 13 amino acids long. The germline CDR1 and CDR2 sequences are SQVTM and ANQGSEA. V gave up 3 bases and J gave up 3 bases, with 10 bases separating them. The CDR3 DNA sequence: TGCAGCGTTGATCTGCAGGCGACAGATACGCAGTATTTT. It is translated as CSVDLQATDTQYF.

This clone turned up a few times. The V and J genes are TRBV25-1 and TRBJ2-1; D unresolved. Germline CDR1 reads MGHDK; CDR2 reads SYGVNS. The CDR3 consists of 11 residues. Trimming took off 3 bases at V and 4 bases at J, with 1 base between the two ends. Written as DNA, the CDR3 is TGTGCCAGCAGTGATTACAATGAGCAGTTCTTC. This sequence encodes CASSDYNEQFF.

The chain links TRBV25-1 to TRBJ1-1, with 8 nucleotides matching TRBD1. Germline CDR1 is MGHDK and CDR2 is SYGVNS. The V gene end was trimmed by 4 bases and the J gene end by 5 bases; junction bases not matched to a gene: 3. This CDR3 comprises 13 residues. Here the CDR3 reads CASSATGETEAFF. The CDR3 coding sequence is TGTGCCAGCAGTGCGACAGGGGAGACTGAAGCTTTCTTT.

The V gene is TRBV5-4, the J gene TRBJ2-7; 11 positions agree with TRBD2. From germline, CDR1 is SGHNT and CDR2 YYREEE (reference sequence). The CDR3 has 14 residues. Trimming removed 0 bases from V and 6 bases from J; junction bases left unmatched: 2. CDR3: CASSLGLAGLEQYF. The CDR3 DNA reads as TGTGCCAGCAGCTTGGGACTAGCGGGGCTCGAGCAGTACTTC.

The chain employs TRBV4-3 and TRBJ1-5, with D perhaps matching TRBD1 (6 bases). Germline CDR1 reads LGHNA; CDR2 reads YSLEER. This CDR3 region has 13 residues. Trimming left V 0 bases short and J 9 bases short, with 9 bases between. The CDR3 is CASSQESDRPQHF. The DNA of the CDR3 is TGCGCCAGCAGCCAAGAGTCGGACAGGCCCCAGCATTTT.

This clone came up a few times. The V gene is TRBV27, the J gene TRBJ1-2; TRBD1 might be the D (6 bases). The CDR3 has 14 residues. V gave up 5 bases and J gave up 4 bases, with 14 bases separating them. Germline CDR1 and CDR2: MNHEY and SMNVEV (reference sequence). CDR3 protein: CASSPRTAAYGYTF. The CDR3 nucleotides are TGTGCCAGCAGTCCGCGGACAGCCGCCTATGGCTACACCTTC.

The genes are TRBV4-3 and TRBJ1-4; weak D call: TRBD1 (5 bases). CDR1 and CDR2 from the germline V gene are LGHNA and YSLEER. This CDR3 is 15 amino acids long. Trimming cost V 3 bases and J 3 bases, with 11 bases left between them. CDR3 coding DNA: TGCGCCAGCAGCCAGTCAGGGAGAGCTAATGAAAAACTGTTTTTT. This encodes CASSQSGRANEKLFF.